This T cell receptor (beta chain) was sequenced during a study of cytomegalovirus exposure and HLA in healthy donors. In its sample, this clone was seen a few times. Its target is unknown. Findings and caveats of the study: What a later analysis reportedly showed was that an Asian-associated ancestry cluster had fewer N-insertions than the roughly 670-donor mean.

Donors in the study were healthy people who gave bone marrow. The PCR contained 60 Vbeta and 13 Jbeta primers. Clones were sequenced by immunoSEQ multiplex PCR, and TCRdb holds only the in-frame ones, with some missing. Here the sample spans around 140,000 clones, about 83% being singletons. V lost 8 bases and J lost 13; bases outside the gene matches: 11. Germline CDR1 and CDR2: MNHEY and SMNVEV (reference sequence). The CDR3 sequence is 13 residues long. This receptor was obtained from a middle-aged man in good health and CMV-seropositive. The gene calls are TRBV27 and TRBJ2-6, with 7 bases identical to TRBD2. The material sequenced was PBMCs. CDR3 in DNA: TGTGCCAGCTGGCCTAGCGGATCTCGGGTCCTGACTTTC. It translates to CASWPSGSRVLTF.